This T cell receptor (beta chain) originates from a study of blood T cell repertoires in COVID-19. The wider study: Both acute and convalescent COVID-19 samples were obtained from the United States, Italy and Spain.

Patients in Seattle were enrolled during active infection, then followed longitudinally. The V gene end was trimmed by 2 bases and the J gene end by 7 bases; junction bases not matched to a gene: 16. This CDR3 comprises 18 residues. In germline, CDR1 is SGHVS, CDR2 FQNEAQ. In the authors' workflow: Estimation of nucleated cell counts was performed using reference gene primer amplification. Clones were sequenced by immunoSEQ multiplex PCR, and TCRdb holds only the in-frame ones, with some missing. V, J and clone size derive from that table, while D and trimming were established from the DNA sequence. The sample includes nearly 110,000 clones, around 78% seen only once; the top ten take 6.2%.

The TCR was taken from a man at least 80 years old with COVID-19, enrolled during active disease. Sequencing used peripheral blood. The chain links TRBV7-8 to TRBJ1-3; 8 bases align to TRBD1. The CDR3 loop is CASSLRMRTGPYINTIYF. In DNA, the CDR3 is TGTGCCAGCAGCTTAAGGATGAGGACAGGGCCCTACATTAACACCATATATTTT.